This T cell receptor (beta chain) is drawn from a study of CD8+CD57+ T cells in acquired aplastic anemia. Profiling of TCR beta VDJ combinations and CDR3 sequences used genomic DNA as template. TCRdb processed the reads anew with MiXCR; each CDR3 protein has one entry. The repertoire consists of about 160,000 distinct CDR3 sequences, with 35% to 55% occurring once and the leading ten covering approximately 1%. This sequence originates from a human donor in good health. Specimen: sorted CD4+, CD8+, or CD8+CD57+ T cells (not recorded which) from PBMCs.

CDR3 amino acids: CASSYSTSGSTDTQYF. The DNA for the CDR3 is TGTGCCAGCAGTTACTCGACTAGCGGTAGCACAGATACGCAGTATTTT. V and J are TRBV25-1 and TRBJ2-3; TRBD2 aligns across 9 bases. Germline V lookup: CDR1 MGHDK, CDR2 SYGVNS. CDR3 length: 16 amino acids. V was pared by 5 bases and J by 0 bases, with 6 bases of the junction left unmatched.